The 30 T cell receptor beta chains below all came from one sample that was sequenced in a study of beta chain features in type 1 diabetes. All of the isolated RNA was reverse transcribed, so expressed TCRB transcripts were sequenced. Produced via immunoSEQ multiplex PCR; TCRdb's table is partial and in-frame only. Of approximately 150,000 clones in the sample, more than 10% are singletons; the top ten hold under 1.5%. General study points: Type 1 diabetes patients had moderately but significantly shorter TCRB CDR3s in all four CD4+ subsets.

Their antigens remain unidentified. Sequenced sample: central memory CD4+ T cells from blood. These receptors came from a man younger than 30 with type 1 diabetes.

In this sample, this clone turned up a few times. The CDR3, as DNA: TGCAGCGTTGAAGAGGGCCAGGCGCAGTACTTC. It translates to CSVEEGQAQYF. The chain combines TRBV29-1 with TRBJ2-7; D unclear. The germline CDR1 and CDR2 sequences are SQVTM and ANQGSEA. The CDR3 consists of 11 residues. The V end was cut by 0 bases, the J end by 9 bases, with 9 bases between.

The gene calls are TRBV5-1 and TRBJ2-5, with TRBD2 identical over 8 bases. J was trimmed by 4 bases and V by 6 bases; bases with no gene match: 14. The length of the CDR3 is 16 residues. Germline V lookup: CDR1 SGHRS, CDR2 YFSETQ. In nucleotides, the CDR3 is TGCGCCAGCACCCCCCTCGGACGGGGGGGCCGAGAGACCCAGTACTTC. Translation gives CASTPLGRGGRETQYF.

This chain connects TRBV9 to TRBJ1-5, with no clear D. Germline CDR1 reads SGDLS; CDR2 reads YYNGEE. The CDR3 sequence is 16 residues long. Trimming pared 0 bases from V and 3 bases from J, leaving 13 bases between. The CDR3 sequence is CASSVGLQDYNQPQHF. The CDR3, as DNA: TGTGCCAGCAGCGTAGGTTTGCAGGACTACAATCAGCCCCAGCATTTT.

The V gene is TRBV15, the J gene TRBJ2-7; the match to TRBD1 covers 8 bases. This CDR3 has 18 amino acids. From germline, CDR1 is LNHNV and CDR2 YYDKDF (reference sequence). V shed 4 bases and J 1 base; nucleotides not matched to a gene: 15. The CDR3 loop reads CATSTPGQGRGLSYEQYF. The CDR3 DNA reads as TGTGCCACCAGCACCCCAGGACAGGGTCGAGGATTATCCTACGAGCAGTACTTC.

This clone was observed a few times. The CDR3, as DNA: TGTGCCAGCAGCCCCGACAGATACGAGCAGTACTTC. It yields the protein CASSPDRYEQYF. The gene calls are TRBV9 and TRBJ2-7; possibly TRBD1 for D (5 bases). Trimming cost V 4 bases and J 4 bases, with 9 bases left between them. The germline CDR1 and CDR2 sequences are SGDLS and YYNGEE. The CDR3 consists of 12 residues.

In its sample, this clone was seen a few times. The chain uses TRBV10-2 and TRBJ2-2; D is uncertain. Germline V gene data show CDR1 as WSHSY and CDR2 as SAAADI. The CDR3 spans 13 residues. The germline V and J ends were trimmed by 6 bases and 4 bases, with 9 bases remaining between them. The CDR3 is CASRNDGTGELFF. CDR3 in DNA: TGCGCCAGCAGAAACGATGGCACCGGGGAGCTGTTTTTT.

In its sample, this clone was seen a few times. V gene TRBV19 combines with J gene TRBJ2-1; TRBD1 aligns across 7 bases. The CDR3 loop spans 15 amino acids. V shed 7 bases, J shed 0 bases, and the junction held 6 bases outside the gene matches. Germline values: CDR1 LNHDA, CDR2 SQIVND (reference sequence). The CDR3 is CASTLGQSSYNEQFF. CDR3 in DNA: TGTGCCAGTACCCTGGGACAGAGCTCCTACAATGAGCAGTTCTTC.

The chain couples TRBV7-2 to TRBJ1-1, with D perhaps TRBD1 (6 bases). V gave up 1 base and J gave up 1 base, with 10 bases separating them. The CDR3 is 15 amino acids. Germline V gives CDR1 SGHTA, CDR2 FQGNSA. The CDR3 is CASSLEVGANTEAFF. In DNA, the CDR3 is TGTGCCAGCAGCTTAGAGGTGGGGGCGAACACTGAAGCTTTCTTT.

The chain is built from TRBV27 and TRBJ2-6; perhaps D is TRBD1 or TRBD2 (5 bases each). This CDR3 has 16 residues. V was pared by 3 bases and J by 3 bases, with 12 bases between. Germline CDR1 reads MNHEY; CDR2 reads SMNVEV (reference sequence). The CDR3 region is CASSFSGTVGANVLTF. DNA for the CDR3: TGTGCCAGCAGTTTTTCGGGGACGGTTGGGGCCAACGTCCTGACTTTC. Variable domain in full (rest from reference TRBV27 and TRBJ2-6): EAQVTQNPRYLITVTGKKLTVTCSQNMNHEYMSWYRQDPGLGLRQIYYSMNVEVTDKGDVPEGYKVSRKEKRNFPLILESPSPNQTSLYFCASSFSGTVGANVLTFGAGSRLTVL.

The J gene is TRBJ2-3, the V gene TRBV5-1; a possible D gene is TRBD2 (6 bases). CDR1 SGHRS and CDR2 YFSETQ come from the germline V gene. Trimming removed 7 bases from V and 0 bases from J, with 12 bases in between. The CDR3 covers 14 residues. The chain's CDR3 is CASRGRLSTDTQYF. The CDR3 DNA follows: TGCGCCAGCCGGGGGAGACTAAGCACAGATACGCAGTATTTT.

The chain uses TRBV10-2 and TRBJ2-5; D is ambiguous. The CDR3 is made up of 13 amino acids. Trimming shortened V by 4 bases and J by 4 bases, and 10 bases separated the two germline ends. Germline V CDR1 and CDR2: WSHSY, SAAADI. As DNA, the CDR3 is TGCGCCAGCAGTGTCGTGCTGGCAGAGACCCAGTACTTC. This translates into CASSVVLAETQYF.

The chain has TRBV19 and TRBJ1-5; D may be TRBD1 (5 bases). The CDR3 sequence is 13 residues long. Trimming removed 5 bases from V and 9 bases from J, with 14 bases in between. Germline V gene sequence: CDR1 LNHDA, CDR2 SQIVND (reference sequence). This CDR3 reads CASSPGTESPQHF. In DNA, the CDR3 is TGTGCCAGTAGTCCTGGGACCGAGTCGCCCCAGCATTTT. Variable domain in full (rest from reference TRBV19 and TRBJ1-5): DGGITQSPKYLFRKEGQNVTLSCEQNLNHDAMYWYRQDPGQGLRLIYYSQIVNDFQKGDIAEGYSVSREKKESFPLTVTSAQKNPTAFYLCASSPGTESPQHFGDGTRLSIL.

This chain links TRBV30 with TRBJ1-4, with a tentative D call TRBD1 (5 bases). The CDR3 length is 16 residues. The germline CDR1 and CDR2 sequences are GTSNPN and SVGIG (reference sequence). V was trimmed by 3 bases and J by 0 bases, leaving 14 bases between them. The CDR3 DNA sequence: TGTGCCTGGAGGGCTCCCGACAGAACAACTAATGAAAAACTGTTTTTT. Protein sequence: CAWRAPDRTTNEKLFF. Full variable domain (remainder filled in from reference TRBV30 and TRBJ1-4): SQTIHQWPATLVQPVGSPLSLECTVEGTSNPNLYWYRQAAGRGLQLLFYSVGIGQISSEVPQNLSASRPQDRQFILSSKKLLLSDSGFYLCAWRAPDRTTNEKLFFGSGTQLSVL.

This clone was counted between two and nine times. At the DNA level, this CDR3 is encoded by other sequences in the same sample as well. This rearrangement joins TRBV19 to TRBJ2-1; D gene uncertain. There are 11 residues in the CDR3. Germline CDR1 reads LNHDA; CDR2 reads SQIVND (reference sequence). V was cut by 7 bases and J by 5 bases, with 6 bases left in between. CDR3: CASMGNNEQFF. The CDR3 DNA sequence: TGTGCCAGTATGGGAAACAATGAGCAGTTCTTC.

This sequence joins TRBV9 and TRBJ2-1; 9 bases map to TRBD2. The CDR3 loop spans 15 amino acids. Germline loops: CDR1 SGDLS, CDR2 YYNGEE. J gave up 8 bases and V 3 bases, and 9 bases lay outside the gene matches. As DNA, the CDR3 is TGTGCCAGCAGCGCCTCTAGCGGGAAGAGGGATGAGCAGTTCTTC. Translation: CASSASSGKRDEQFF.

The sample holds a few counts of this clone. The junction shows a germline mismatch at one end, possibly a read error. The chain links TRBV10-2 to TRBJ2-1; 10 bases fit TRBD2. The V gene's germline CDR1 is WSHSY and CDR2 SAAADI. The CDR3 spans 14 residues. In nucleotides, the CDR3 is TGCGCCAGCAGGGAACTAGCGGGGTACAGTGAGCAGTTCTTC. It is translated as CASRELAGYSEQFF.

V gene TRBV23-1 combines with J gene TRBJ1-2, with TRBD1 identical over 7 bases. TRBV23-1 is given ORF status, its function remaining uncertain. This CDR3 contains 13 residues. J lost 6 bases, V lost 10 bases, and 11 bases had no gene match. CDR3 sequence (DNA): TGCGCCAAAACACAGGGGTATGAGAATGGCTACACCTTC. Its translation: CAKTQGYENGYTF.

A word on this clone: This probably arose from a read error, given a far larger clone one base away. The J gene is TRBJ1-1, the V gene TRBV7-9; D uncertain. The germline CDR1 and CDR2 sequences are SEHNR and FQNEAQ (reference sequence). The CDR3 runs 12 residues. Trimming cost V 4 bases and J 1 base, with 4 bases left between them. The CDR3 region is CASSYGNTEAFF. The CDR3 coding sequence is TGTGCCAGCAGCTACGGGAACACTGAAGCTTTCTTT. The full variable domain, completed using reference TRBV7-9 and TRBJ1-1, is DTGVSQNPRHKITKRGQNVTFRCDPISEHNRLYWYRQTLGQGPEFLTYFQNEAQLEKSRLLSDRFSAERPKGSFSTLEIQRTEQGDSAMYLCASSYGNTEAFFGQGTRLTVV.

The rearrangement uses TRBV5-1 and TRBJ2-5; TRBD1 matches at 8 bases. CDR3 length: 15 amino acids. V lost 1 base and J lost 4; bases outside the gene matches: 6. Germline V CDR1 and CDR2: SGHRS, YFSETQ. The CDR3: CASSLYQGAPETQYF. CDR3 sequence (DNA): TGCGCCAGCAGCTTGTACCAGGGGGCCCCAGAGACCCAGTACTTC.

The chain has TRBV6-5 and TRBJ2-7; D is uncertain. This CDR3 is built from 14 residues. V dropped 5 bases and J dropped 1 base, with 12 bases sitting between them. CDR1 is MNHEY and CDR2 is SVGAGI in the germline V gene. DNA of the CDR3: TGTGCCAGCAGTCGCACCGACAAATCCTACGAGCAGTACTTC. Its translation is CASSRTDKSYEQYF.

The rearrangement links TRBV5-4 to TRBJ2-2, with D unresolved. Germline assignment: CDR1 SGHNT and CDR2 YYREEE (reference sequence). With 0 bases removed from V and 2 bases from J, the gap between germline ends came to 8 bases. CDR3 length: 15 amino acids. CDR3 sequence (DNA): TGTGCCAGCAGCTTGGCCTCAGACAACACCGGGGAGCTGTTTTTT. Translating gives CASSLASDNTGELFF.

The rearrangement uses TRBV10-3 and TRBJ1-1; 9 bases match TRBD1. CDR3 length: 11 amino acids. J gave up 8 bases and V 8 bases, and 3 bases lay outside the gene matches. Germline V gene data show CDR1 as ENHRY and CDR2 as SYGVKD. CDR3 coding DNA: TGTGCCATCGGACAGGGGAACGAAGCTTTCTTT. The encoded protein is CAIGQGNEAFF.

There are a few counts of this clone. The chain has TRBV6-1 and TRBJ2-3, with 8 bases aligning to TRBD1. Trimming at V came to 7 bases and at J to 1 base, leaving 4 bases not matched to a gene. This CDR3 spans 14 amino acids. Germline V gene sequence: CDR1 MNHNS, CDR2 SASEGT. For the CDR3, the DNA is TGTGCCAGCACCCCGGGACAGGGCACAGATACGCAGTATTTT. Amino acid sequence: CASTPGQGTDTQYF.

The genes are TRBV7-2 and TRBJ1-5; TRBD1 is a possible D gene (6 bases). V was shortened by 5 bases and J by 0 bases, with 17 bases between the two germline ends. In germline, CDR1 is SGHTA, CDR2 FQGNSA. The length of the CDR3 is 17 residues. CDR3 region: CASSPRGGGGSNQPQHF. CDR3 in DNA: TGTGCCAGCAGCCCCCGGGGGGGCGGTGGTAGCAATCAGCCCCAGCATTTT.

The V call is TRBV10-3, the J call TRBJ2-7, with 7 bases lining up with TRBD2. With V trimmed by 0 bases and J by 7 bases, 6 bases remained unmatched. The CDR3 runs to 14 residues. In germline, CDR1 is ENHRY, CDR2 SYGVKD. The CDR3 coding sequence is TGTGCCATCAGTGAGTCGGGGACTACGGGAGAGCAGTACTTC. Its translation is CAISESGTTGEQYF.

The V call is TRBV5-1, the J call TRBJ2-7; tentatively, D is TRBD2 (5 bases). The CDR3 extends over 14 amino acids. Per germline, CDR1 SGHRS and CDR2 YFSETQ. Trimming removed 3 bases at V and 3 bases at J, with 13 bases between. The CDR3 is CASSWQPGGYEQYF. The CDR3 DNA reads as TGCGCCAGCAGCTGGCAGCCAGGAGGCTACGAGCAGTACTTC.

The gene calls are TRBV27 and TRBJ2-5; no firm D call. This CDR3 comprises 13 residues. The V end was cut by 5 bases, the J end by 3 bases, with 10 bases between. Germline V gene lookup returns CDR1 MNHEY and CDR2 SMNVEV (reference sequence). The chain's CDR3 is CASSATAEETQYF. Written as DNA, the CDR3 is TGTGCCAGCAGTGCTACAGCCGAAGAGACCCAGTACTTC.

This clone is a singleton in its sample. The chain uses TRBV7-6 and TRBJ1-3; D uncertain. Trimming cost V 4 bases and J 4 bases, with 5 bases left between them. Germline CDR1 and CDR2: SGHVS and FNYEAQ. This CDR3 spans 12 amino acids. CDR3 in amino acids: CASSSRGNTIYF. The CDR3 nucleotides read TGTGCCAGCAGCTCCCGCGGAAACACCATATATTTT.

J is TRBJ1-2 and V is TRBV14; TRBD1 agrees at 7 bases. V shed 3 bases, J shed 7 bases, and the junction held 8 bases outside the gene matches. CDR1 and CDR2 (germline): SGHDN, FVKESK. This CDR3 has 14 residues. The CDR3 DNA follows: TGTGCCAGCAGCCACCAACAGGGGAGCGGTGGCTACACCTTC. Translated, it gives CASSHQQGSGGYTF.

This clone was seen more than once but under ten times. The V call is TRBV4-1, the J call TRBJ1-6; 8 bases are shared with TRBD1. Germline-derived CDR1 and CDR2 are MGHRA and YSYEKL. With 0 bases clipped from V and 9 bases from J, the junction kept 1 base outside the gene matches. This CDR3 region has 14 residues. CDR3 bases: TGCGCCAGCAGCCAAGAACAGGGGGTTTCACCCCTCCACTTT. Protein product: CASSQEQGVSPLHF.